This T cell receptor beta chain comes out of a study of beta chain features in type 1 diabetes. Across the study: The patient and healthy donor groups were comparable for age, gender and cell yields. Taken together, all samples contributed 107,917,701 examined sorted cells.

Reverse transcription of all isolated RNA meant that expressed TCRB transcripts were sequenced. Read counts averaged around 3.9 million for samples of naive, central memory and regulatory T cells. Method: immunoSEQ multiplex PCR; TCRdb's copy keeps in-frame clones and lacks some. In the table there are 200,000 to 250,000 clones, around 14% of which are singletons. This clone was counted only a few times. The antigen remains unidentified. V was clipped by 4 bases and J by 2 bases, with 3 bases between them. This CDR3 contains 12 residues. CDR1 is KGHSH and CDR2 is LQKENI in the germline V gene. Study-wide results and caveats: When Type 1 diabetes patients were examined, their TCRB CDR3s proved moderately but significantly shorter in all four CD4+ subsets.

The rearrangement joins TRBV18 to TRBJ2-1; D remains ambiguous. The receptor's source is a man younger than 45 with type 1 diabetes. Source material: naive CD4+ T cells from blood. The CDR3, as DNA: TGTGCCAGCTCACGTACCTACAATGAGCAGTTCTTC. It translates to CASSRTYNEQFF.